This is a list of T cell receptor beta chains from one sample in a study of OX40 agonist ivuxolimab in advanced cancers. Clones were read by immunoSEQ multiplex PCR, and TCRdb kept only the in-frame ones, dropping some. This repertoire shows 69,000 or so clones, over 75% found once; its top ten account for less than 7.5%. Material: CD4+ or CD8+ T cells sorted from blood, obtained in a trial of the OX40 agonist ivuxolimab. Every receptor here comes from an adult with an advanced solid tumor such as melanoma, head and neck, liver or kidney cancer. Both conserved end residues are part of each CDR3. Each record gives: V gene, CDR3 length, clone size, J gene, D gene, CDR3 protein, CDR3 DNA. The D gene is left open where the match is weak. The size entry is marked missing in some rows and otherwise reads once, few, many or a size class.

v_gene: TRBV4-1
len: 14
abundance: few
j_gene: TRBJ2-7
d_gene: NA
CDR3aa: CASSQWIANGEQYF
CDR3nt: TGCGCCAGCAGCCAATGGATCGCTAATGGAGAGCAGTACTTC

v_gene: TRBV25-1
len: 16
abundance: NA
j_gene: TRBJ1-2
d_gene: TRBD1
CDR3aa: CASRKSGTGANYGYTF
CDR3nt: TGTGCCAGCCGCAAAAGCGGGACAGGGGCTAACTATGGCTACACCTTC

v_gene: TRBV5-4
len: 14
abundance: NA
j_gene: TRBJ2-7
d_gene: NA
CDR3aa: CASSLGPISYEQYF
CDR3nt: TGTGCCAGCAGCTTAGGGCCTATATCCTACGAGCAGTACTTC

v_gene: TRBV7-3
len: 14
abundance: once
j_gene: TRBJ2-7
d_gene: NA
CDR3aa: CASSLTPDSYEQYF
CDR3nt: TGTGCCAGCAGCTTAACGCCGGACTCCTACGAGCAGTACTTC

v_gene: TRBV19
len: 14
abundance: NA
j_gene: TRBJ2-6
d_gene: NA
CDR3aa: CASSMTAGANVLTF
CDR3nt: TGTGCCAGTAGTATGACAGCTGGGGCCAACGTCCTGACTTTC

v_gene: TRBV4-3
len: 15
abundance: few
j_gene: TRBJ2-1
d_gene: NA
CDR3aa: CASSQDRGGTQEQFF
CDR3nt: TGCGCCAGCAGCCAAGATCGAGGAGGGACCCAAGAGCAGTTCTTC

v_gene: TRBV6-6
len: 14
abundance: once
j_gene: TRBJ2-7
d_gene: NA
CDR3aa: CASSPSRVAYEQYF
CDR3nt: TGTGCCAGCAGCCCGTCCCGTGTTGCCTACGAGCAGTACTTC

v_gene: TRBV23-1
len: 14
abundance: NA
j_gene: TRBJ2-1
d_gene: TRBD1
CDR3aa: CASGRDRGYNEQFF
CDR3nt: TGCGCCAGCGGCCGGGACAGGGGTTACAATGAGCAGTTCTTC

v_gene: TRBV27
len: 11
abundance: NA
j_gene: TRBJ2-7
d_gene: NA
CDR3aa: CASSSVYEQYF
CDR3nt: TGTGCCAGCAGTTCAGTGTACGAGCAGTACTTC

v_gene: TRBV7-9
len: 12
abundance: NA
j_gene: TRBJ2-3
d_gene: NA
CDR3aa: CASSKGGDTQYF
CDR3nt: TGTGCCAGCAGCAAGGGGGGAGATACGCAGTATTTT

v_gene: TRBV7-2
len: 15
abundance: NA
j_gene: TRBJ2-3
d_gene: TRBD2
CDR3aa: CASSLLAGGTDTQYF
CDR3nt: TGTGCCAGCAGCTTACTAGCGGGAGGTACAGATACGCAGTATTTT